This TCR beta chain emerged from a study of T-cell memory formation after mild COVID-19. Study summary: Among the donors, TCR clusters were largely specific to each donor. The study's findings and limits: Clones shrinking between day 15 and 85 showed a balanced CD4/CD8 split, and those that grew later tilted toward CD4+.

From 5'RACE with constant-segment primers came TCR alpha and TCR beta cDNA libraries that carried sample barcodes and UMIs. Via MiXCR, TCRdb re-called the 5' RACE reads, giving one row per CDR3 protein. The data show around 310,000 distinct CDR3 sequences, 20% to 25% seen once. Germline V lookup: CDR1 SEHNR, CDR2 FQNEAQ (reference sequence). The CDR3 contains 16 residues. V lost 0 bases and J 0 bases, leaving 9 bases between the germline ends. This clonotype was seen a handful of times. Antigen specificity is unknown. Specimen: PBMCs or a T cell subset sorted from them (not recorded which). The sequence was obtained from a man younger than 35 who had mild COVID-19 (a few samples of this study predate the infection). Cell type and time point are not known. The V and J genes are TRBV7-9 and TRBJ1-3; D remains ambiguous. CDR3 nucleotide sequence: TGTGCCAGCAGCTTAGCGCGAGCATCCTCTGGAAACACCATATATTTT. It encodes CASSLARASSGNTIYF.